This T cell receptor (beta chain) was captured in a study of blood T cells in healthy people across ages. Study conclusions and caveats: Significant beta diversity loss was already apparent by age approximately 38, declining roughly linearly. It was held that the diversity estimates obtained from one million T cells were underestimates.

A note on this clonotype: Its antigen is as yet unknown.

In germline, CDR1 is SEHNR, CDR2 FQNEAQ (reference sequence). Trimming removed 6 bases from V and 5 bases from J; junction bases left unmatched: 14. This CDR3 has 17 residues. Primers used in a second PCR of about 7 to 12 cycles were a sample-barcoded 5' primer and a J-beta primer mix. TCRdb passed the 5' RACE reads through MiXCR, listing each CDR3 protein once. The data contain about 640,000 distinct CDR3 sequences, around 41% of them singletons. The sequence was collected from an elderly man in good health. The chain combines TRBV7-9 with TRBJ2-5, with TRBD2 matching 11 bases. Specimen: blood. In DNA form, the CDR3 reads TGTGCCAGCAGTCCCCAACGGGTACTAGCGGGGGTGGAGACCCAGTACTTC. Translation gives CASSPQRVLAGVETQYF.